Sequencing of this T cell receptor beta chain was carried out in a study of T cells after yellow fever vaccination. Study information: Low-cell-number fractions underwent preparation using SMART-Seq v4 Ultra Low Input.

This clonotype has only a few counts. Its specificity is unknown. TCRdb redid the calling of the 5' RACE reads with MiXCR, one entry per CDR3 protein. The table records about 580,000 distinct CDR3 sequences, less than 20% of them present only once. Whole-study findings and limits: On re-exposure, the response was weaker but peaked faster, at day 5 versus 15. Most primary-vaccination clones recurred post-booster (more than 95% CD4, over 70% CD8).

The TCR was taken from a young man who received the YFV17D yellow fever vaccine. This specimen was PBMCs, taken about 5 days after the first yellow fever vaccination.

CDR3 in DNA: TGCAGTGCTTCCAGAAGCCGGGACACTGAAGCTTTCTTT. It is translated as CSASRSRDTEAFF. The chain carries TRBV20-1 and TRBJ1-1; D remains ambiguous. V lost 5 bases and J 3 bases, leaving 13 bases between the germline ends. This CDR3 contains 13 residues. Germline CDR1 is DFQATT and CDR2 is SNEGSKA (reference sequence).